Following are 31 T cell receptor beta chains from one sample sequenced in a study of blood T cell repertoires in COVID-19. Using immunoSEQ multiplex PCR, the repertoire was profiled, and TCRdb retains in-frame clones only, with some absent. The sample contains 100,000 to 150,000 clones, roughly 69% of which appear only once. Sequencing input: peripheral blood. Every receptor here comes from a woman aged 65 to 85 with acute or convalescent COVID-19.

In regard to this clone: The same CDR3 is also encoded by other DNA sequences in this sample. V usage is TRBV7-9 and J usage is TRBJ1-2, with D perhaps TRBD1 (5 bases). The CDR3 totals 13 residues. Deletions cut 2 bases from V and 3 bases from J, with 7 bases between. Per the germline V gene, CDR1 is SEHNR and CDR2 is FQNEAQ (reference sequence). CDR3 sequence: CASSLTGDYGYTF. CDR3 sequence (DNA): TGTGCCAGCAGCTTAACAGGCGACTATGGCTACACCTTC.

The rearrangement links TRBV4-1 to TRBJ1-4; no reliable D call. The CDR3 is 18 amino acids. Germline lookup yields CDR1 MGHRA and CDR2 YSYEKL. V lost 1 base to trimming and J lost 1 base, with 16 bases between them. The CDR3 reads CASSQVVLQTLTNEKLFF. CDR3 DNA sequence: TGCGCCAGCAGCCAAGTGGTTTTACAGACCTTAACTAATGAAAAACTGTTTTTT.

The CDR3, as DNA: TGTGCCAGCAGAAAGGCAGGGGAAAACACTGAAGCTTTCTTT. Residues: CASRKAGENTEAFF. The chain has TRBV2 and TRBJ1-1; the D gene is possibly TRBD1 (6 bases). Germline lookup yields CDR1 SNHLY and CDR2 FYNNEI. The CDR3 spans 14 residues. Trimming took 6 bases from V and 2 from J, leaving 13 bases between them. The full variable domain, its missing parts supplied by reference TRBV2 and TRBJ1-1, is EPEVTQTPSHQVTQMGQEVILRCVPISNHLYFYWYRQILGQKVEFLVSFYNNEISEKSEIFDDQFSVERPDGSNFTLKIRSTKLEDSAMYFCASRKAGENTEAFFGQGTRLTVV.

This chain joins TRBV11-3 and TRBJ2-1; a weak D match, TRBD1 (6 bases). V lost 5 bases and J 3 bases, leaving 14 bases between the germline ends. The germline CDR1 and CDR2 sequences are SGHNT and YENEEA. The CDR3 spans 15 residues. The CDR3 DNA follows: TGTGCCAGCAGCCTCGGCCCAGGGGTCTACAATGAGCAGTTCTTC. This gives the protein CASSLGPGVYNEQFF.

In its sample, this clone was seen once. The chain is built from TRBV3-1 (or the pseudogene TRBV3-2) and TRBJ1-6; 7 nucleotides match TRBD1. The CDR3 is made up of 16 amino acids. Germline V gene sequence: CDR1 LGHDT, CDR2 YNNKEL (reference sequence). J lost 7 bases, V lost 0 bases, and 6 bases had no gene match. The DNA of the CDR3 is TGTGCCAGCAGCCAAGACCCATCGACAGGGAATTCACCCCTCCACTTT. Protein: CASSQDPSTGNSPLHF.

This clone occurred once. The V call is TRBV7-9, the J call TRBJ1-2; D is perhaps TRBD1 (5 bases). V lost 6 bases and J lost 8, with 19 bases in between. CDR1 and CDR2 (germline): SEHNR, FQNEAQ (reference sequence). The CDR3 sequence is 14 residues long. DNA of the CDR3: TGTGCCAGCAGACCCGGGGGGGGAACGCTAGGCTACACCTTC. Its translation is CASRPGGGTLGYTF.

J is TRBJ2-3 and V is TRBV5-1; TRBD2 matches at 8 bases. CDR1 and CDR2 from the germline V gene are SGHRS and YFSETQ. The CDR3 spans 14 residues. J was trimmed by 2 bases and V by 5 bases; bases with no gene match: 4. This chain's CDR3 is CASRREESTDTQYF. CDR3 nucleotide sequence: TGCGCCAGCAGGCGGGAGGAGTCCACAGATACGCAGTATTTT.

The chain employs TRBV27 and TRBJ1-1; D is unclear. There are 13 residues in the CDR3. Deletions cut 5 bases from V and 1 base from J, with 8 bases between. Germline CDR1 MNHEY, CDR2 SMNVEV (reference sequence). CDR3 nucleotides: TGTGCCAGCAGTACGCGCCGGAACACTGAAGCTTTCTTT. Translation gives CASSTRRNTEAFF.

This clone was found once. The gene calls are TRBV2 and TRBJ2-3; TRBD2 agrees at 9 bases. CDR3 length: 14 amino acids. From germline, CDR1 is SNHLY and CDR2 FYNNEI. The junction had 0 bases not matched to a gene; V was cut back by 4 bases and J by 1 base. The chain's CDR3 is CASSGLAGTDTQYF. The CDR3 nucleotides read TGTGCCAGCAGTGGACTAGCGGGCACAGATACGCAGTATTTT.

The chain uses TRBV3-1 (or the pseudogene TRBV3-2) and TRBJ2-7; D perhaps matches TRBD2 (6 bases). Per the germline V gene, CDR1 is LGHDT and CDR2 is YNNKEL (reference sequence). Trimming took off 4 bases at V and 3 bases at J, with 10 bases between the two ends. The CDR3 consists of 13 residues. The CDR3 DNA is TGTGCCAGCAGCCGACGACTAGACTACGAGCAGTACTTC. Its translation: CASSRRLDYEQYF.

The V and J genes are TRBV14 and TRBJ1-3, with D tentatively TRBD1 (6 bases). This CDR3 spans 15 amino acids. Germline V gene sequence: CDR1 SGHDN, CDR2 FVKESK. V lost 4 bases and J lost 7, with 17 bases in between. CDR3 loop: CASSLRPGHHNTIYF. The CDR3 DNA follows: TGTGCCAGCAGCCTTCGCCCGGGACACCATAACACCATATATTTT.

This clone was seen a few times. The chain has TRBV30 and TRBJ2-2; 13 nucleotides line up with TRBD2. The CDR3 loop spans 17 amino acids. With 2 bases clipped from V and 5 bases from J, the junction kept 8 bases outside the gene matches. In germline, CDR1 is GTSNPN, CDR2 SVGIG (reference sequence). CDR3 nucleotides: TGTGCCTGGAGTCCACCGGGACTAGCGGGGAGGACCGGGGAGCTGTTTTTT. It is translated as CAWSPPGLAGRTGELFF.

The chain employs TRBV5-6 and TRBJ2-7; 10 bases align to TRBD1. V shed 6 bases, J shed 3 bases, and the junction held 9 bases outside the gene matches. The CDR3 runs 15 residues. Germline V CDR1 and CDR2: SGHDT, YYEEEE. CDR3 in amino acids: CASNVPWDRGYEQYF. CDR3 nucleotide sequence: TGTGCCAGCAACGTTCCGTGGGACAGGGGCTACGAGCAGTACTTC.

The chain recombines TRBV5-1 with TRBJ2-3, with unresolved D. Germline V gene lookup returns CDR1 SGHRS and CDR2 YFSETQ. The CDR3 has 15 residues. V was cut by 0 bases and J by 0 bases, with 8 bases left in between. The DNA of the CDR3 is TGCGCCAGCAGCTTGGACAGTACCAGCACAGATACGCAGTATTTT. This translates into CASSLDSTSTDTQYF.

Concerning this clone itself: This same CDR3 is encoded by further DNA sequences in the sample. J is TRBJ2-2 and V is TRBV11-2, with D tentatively TRBD2 (5 bases). V was clipped by 5 bases and J by 2 bases, with 9 bases between them. CDR3 length equals 14 residues. Germline V gives CDR1 SGHAT, CDR2 FQNNGV. The CDR3 nucleotides read TGTGCCAGCAGCCGTCGGGGAAACACCGGGGAGCTGTTTTTT. Encoded protein: CASSRRGNTGELFF.

The chain's CDR3 is CASSPTGTAQETQYF. DNA of the CDR3: TGCGCCAGCAGCCCTACTGGGACAGCTCAAGAGACCCAGTACTTC. V and J are TRBV5-1 and TRBJ2-5, with 7 bases fitting TRBD1. CDR1 and CDR2 (germline): SGHRS, YFSETQ. This CDR3 has 15 residues. The ends lost 4 bases at V and 2 bases at J; junction bases unmatched: 8.

This clone was seen a handful of times. The rearrangement links TRBV3-1 (or the pseudogene TRBV3-2) to TRBJ1-2; D is perhaps TRBD1 (6 bases). The germline V gene encodes CDR1 LGHDT and CDR2 YNNKEL (reference sequence). The CDR3 loop spans 12 amino acids. Trimming cost V 4 bases and J 6 bases, with 9 bases left between them. CDR3 in amino acids: CASSPGDNGYTF. CDR3 in DNA: TGTGCCAGCAGCCCAGGGGATAATGGCTACACCTTC.

This chain links TRBV15 with TRBJ2-7; 10 positions match TRBD1. The CDR3 sequence is 15 residues long. With 3 bases clipped from V and 0 bases from J, the junction kept 2 bases outside the gene matches. CDR1 is LNHNV, CDR2 YYDKDF, per germline (reference sequence). The CDR3: CATSRDRGSSYEQYF. As DNA, the CDR3 is TGTGCCACCAGCAGGGACAGGGGGTCCTCCTACGAGCAGTACTTC. The variable domain in full, completed from reference TRBV15 and TRBJ2-7, reads DAMVIQNPRYQVTQFGKPVTLSCSQTLNHNVMYWYQQKSSQAPKLLFHYYDKDFNNEADTPDNFQSRRPNTSFCFLDIRSPGLGDTAMYLCATSRDRGSSYEQYFGPGTRLTVT.

This clone was counted only a few times. This chain joins TRBV28 and TRBJ1-2; 9 bases fit TRBD1. The CDR3 spans 14 residues. CDR1 is MDHEN, CDR2 SYDVKM, per germline. Unmatched junction bases numbered 8, after V lost 4 bases and J lost 8 bases. CDR3 in amino acids: CASSSDLDRGGYTF. CDR3 DNA: TGTGCCAGCAGTTCTGATTTGGACAGGGGAGGCTACACCTTC.

The chain has TRBV11-2 and TRBJ2-1; tentatively, D is TRBD2 (5 bases). Germline V lookup: CDR1 SGHAT, CDR2 FQNNGV. The CDR3 runs 16 residues. Between the trimmed V and J ends, which lost 5 bases and 6 bases, there was a span of 20 bases. The CDR3 loop reads CASSPTDGEAFNEQFF. In DNA form, the CDR3 reads TGTGCCAGCAGCCCCACCGACGGGGAAGCATTCAATGAGCAGTTCTTC. The full variable domain, in which reference TRBV11-2 and TRBJ2-1 provide the parts outside the CDR3, is EAGVAQSPRYKIIEKRQSVAFWCNPISGHATLYWYQQILGQGPKLLIQFQNNGVVDDSQLPKDRFSAERLKGVDSTLKIQPAKLEDSAVYLCASSPTDGEAFNEQFFGPGTRLTVL.

This clone has just a few counts. The CDR3 DNA is TGTGCCACCAGCAGAGGACTGACTGAAGCTTTCTTT. Translated: CATSRGLTEAFF. The gene calls are TRBV15 and TRBJ1-1; D is undetermined. Germline V gives CDR1 LNHNV, CDR2 YYDKDF (reference sequence). This CDR3 is 12 amino acids long. Deletions cut 1 base from V and 5 bases from J, with 5 bases between. The full variable domain, in which reference TRBV15 and TRBJ1-1 provide the parts outside the CDR3, is DAMVIQNPRYQVTQFGKPVTLSCSQTLNHNVMYWYQQKSSQAPKLLFHYYDKDFNNEADTPDNFQSRRPNTSFCFLDIRSPGLGDTAMYLCATSRGLTEAFFGQGTRLTVV.

J is TRBJ1-2 and V is TRBV13; no clear D. This CDR3 region has 16 residues. Trimming cost V 6 bases and J 1 base, with 18 bases left between them. Germline loops: CDR1 PRHDT, CDR2 FYEKMQ (reference sequence). DNA for the CDR3: TGTGCCAGCAGTGAGCTGAGGAGGTTTAATAACTATGGCTACACCTTC. It is translated as CASSELRRFNNYGYTF.

The J gene is TRBJ1-6, the V gene TRBV5-1; 9 positions agree with TRBD1. Germline V gene lookup returns CDR1 SGHRS and CDR2 YFSETQ. The CDR3 extends over 15 amino acids. Trimming at V came to 3 bases and at J to 7 bases, leaving 5 bases not matched to a gene. The CDR3 reads CASSSSGTGNSPLHF. For the CDR3, the DNA is TGCGCCAGCAGCTCGTCGGGGACAGGGAATTCACCCCTCCACTTT.

This clone has at least ten counts. The V gene is TRBV5-1, the J gene TRBJ1-1, with D possibly being TRBD1 (6 bases). CDR3 size: 13 residues. Germline CDR1 reads SGHRS; CDR2 reads YFSETQ. V was shortened by 2 bases and J by 3 bases, with 8 bases between the two germline ends. The CDR3 DNA is TGCGCCAGCAGCTTTAAGGGGGACACTGAAGCTTTCTTT. This codes for CASSFKGDTEAFF.

Comment on this clone: Germline is not matched at one junction end, which may reflect a read error. The chain carries TRBV14 and TRBJ1-1; no clear D. This CDR3 spans 20 amino acids. CDR1 and CDR2 from the germline V gene are SGHDN and FVKESK. In DNA form, the CDR3 reads TGTGCCAGCAGGCAAGATTGGCAAGAACCCGGCAGCGGTGACCCGAATGAAGCTTTCTTT. It specifies CASRQDWQEPGSGDPNEAFF. Full variable domain (missing parts from reference TRBV14 and TRBJ1-1): EAGVTQFPSHSVIEKGQTVTLRCDPISGHDNLYWYRRVMGKEIKFLLHFVKESKQDESGMPNNRFLAERTGGTYSTLKVQPAELEDSGVYFCASRQDWQEPGSGDPNEAFFGQGTRLTVV.

In its sample, this clone was seen once. The chain is built from TRBV12-3 or TRBV12-4 and TRBJ2-7; 7 positions match TRBD1. The J segment lost 5 bases and the V segment lost 5 bases, leaving 6 bases of the junction unmatched. The length of the CDR3 is 13 residues. CDR3 sequence (DNA): TGTGCCAGCAGTCGGAGGACAGGTAACGAGCAGTACTTC. It is translated as CASSRRTGNEQYF.

The chain recombines TRBV6-5 with TRBJ2-4, with D possibly matching TRBD1 (5 bases). The CDR3 has 15 amino acids. Germline V gene data show CDR1 as MNHEY and CDR2 as SVGAGI. Deletions cut 4 bases from V and 4 bases from J, with 14 bases between. CDR3 coding DNA: TGTGCCAGCAGTTCCTATATAGGGGATAAAAACATTCAGTACTTC. It encodes CASSSYIGDKNIQYF.

The CDR3 nucleotides are TGTGCCAGCAGCAGTAGCGGGGGGGCAACAGATACGCAGTATTTT. It is translated as CASSSSGGATDTQYF. The genes are TRBV5-6 and TRBJ2-3; 11 bases are shared with TRBD2. The length of the CDR3 is 15 residues. The germline gives CDR1 SGHDT, CDR2 YYEEEE. V shed 4 bases and J 3 bases; nucleotides not matched to a gene: 4.

The V and J genes are TRBV4-2 and TRBJ1-5; D gene uncertain. This CDR3 comprises 15 residues. In germline, CDR1 is LGHNA, CDR2 YNFKEQ. The germline V and J ends were trimmed by 2 bases and 4 bases, with 12 bases remaining between them. CDR3 sequence: CASSQQSGENQPQHF. The DNA for the CDR3 is TGTGCCAGCAGCCAACAGTCTGGAGAGAATCAGCCCCAGCATTTT.

V and J are TRBV2 and TRBJ1-2; 9 bases match TRBD1. This CDR3 is built from 16 residues. Trimming removed 9 bases from V and 5 bases from J; junction bases left unmatched: 16. The germline CDR1 and CDR2 sequences are SNHLY and FYNNEI. The CDR3 bases are TGTGCCAGTACCGGGACAGGGCATCCCAGCGGGTATGGCTACACCTTC. Residues: CASTGTGHPSGYGYTF.

This chain joins TRBV5-6 and TRBJ1-1, with 9 bases lining up with TRBD1. The V and J ends lost 5 bases and 8 bases, in that order; junction bases with no gene match: 7. The CDR3 is 13 residues long. Germline V gene sequence: CDR1 SGHDT, CDR2 YYEEEE. The CDR3 DNA sequence: TGTGCCAGCAGACACTGGGGGACAGGGGAAGCTTTCTTT. Encoded protein: CASRHWGTGEAFF.